This T cell receptor (beta chain) was observed in a study of blood T cell repertoires in COVID-19. Study context: Spain, Italy and the United States supplied samples that represented acute and convalescent COVID-19.

The CDR3 totals 15 residues. Germline assignment: CDR1 LNHDA and CDR2 SQIVND (reference sequence). V dropped 5 bases and J dropped 1; count of bases not matched to a gene: 6. Participant-reported clinical history was the basis for cohort assignment. Measured with immunoSEQ multiplex PCR; TCRdb has only the in-frame clones, and not every one. The sample records about 400,000 clones, 70% to 90% being singletons. Material: PBMCs or T cells enriched from blood (not recorded which). The rearrangement links TRBV19 to TRBJ2-7; TRBD1 matches 9 bases. The TCR comes from a woman between 18 and 29 years old with acute COVID-19. The CDR3 protein is CASSAGTGQSYEQYF. Here the CDR3 DNA reads TGTGCCAGTAGTGCGGGGACAGGGCAATCCTACGAGCAGTACTTC.